The rows below give T cell receptor beta chains drawn from one sample of a study of T cell repertoires in cytomegalovirus infection. TCRdb passed the reads through MiXCR, listing each CDR3 protein once. This repertoire shows almost 300,000 distinct CDR3 sequences, around 10% found once; its top ten account for around 2.4%. The sample was PBMCs. Receptors were obtained from a human donor in good health (CMV status not recorded). Some clones in this sample may be carry-over from other donors' samples. Each CDR3 is given with its conserved first and last residue. Each record gives: clone size, V gene, D gene, J gene, CDR3 protein, CDR3 DNA. The D gene is left open where the match is weak. For some rows the clone size is stated as once, few or many, or as a class when expanded; others skip it.

NA,TRBV29-1,NA,TRBJ1-2,CSAPGERGGYTF,TGCAGCGCTCCTGGGGAGAGAGGCGGCTACACCTTC
many,TRBV7-2,NA,TRBJ2-5,CASSLNPRTPSVETQYF,TGTGCCAGCAGCTTAAATCCCCGGACCCCTTCGGTAGAGACCCAGTACTTC
many,TRBV11-2,NA,TRBJ1-3,CASLGRGHSTGNTIYF,TGTGCCAGCCTTGGAAGGGGCCACAGTACCGGAAACACCATATATTTT
many,TRBV20-1,NA,TRBJ2-1,CSAAGTYYNEQFF,TGCAGTGCTGCCGGGACTTACTACAATGAGCAGTTCTTC
many,TRBV6-1,NA,TRBJ2-5,CASSDSHKGQETQYF,TGTGCCAGCAGTGACTCCCACAAGGGGCAAGAGACCCAGTACTTC
many,TRBV7-8,NA,TRBJ2-5,CASSFSPGETQYF,TGTGCCAGCAGCTTCTCCCCGGGGGAGACCCAGTACTTC
few,TRBV2,TRBD1,TRBJ1-5,CASSERQGWQPQHF,TGTGCCAGCAGTGAACGACAGGGTTGGCAGCCCCAGCATTTT
many,TRBV18,TRBD1,TRBJ1-5,CASSPGQGGRNQPQHF,TGTGCCAGCTCACCGGGACAGGGGGGGCGGAATCAGCCCCAGCATTTT
many,TRBV7-2,NA,TRBJ1-2,CASSLGLGGNYGYTF,TGTGCCAGCAGCTTAGGACTGGGAGGAAACTATGGCTACACCTTC
many,TRBV12-3/TRBV12-4,TRBD2,TRBJ2-3,CASSFSGVYQEDTQYF,TGTGCCAGCAGTTTCAGCGGGGTCTACCAAGAGGATACGCAGTATTTT
few,TRBV20-1,TRBD1,TRBJ2-5,CSARSPGQAQETQYF,TGCAGTGCTAGGAGCCCGGGACAGGCCCAAGAGACCCAGTACTTC
many,TRBV7-7,TRBD2,TRBJ2-5,CASSLVPPSGGFQETQYF,TGTGCTAGCAGCTTAGTCCCCCCTAGCGGGGGGTTCCAAGAGACCCAGTACTTC
NA,TRBV7-9,NA,TRBJ2-3,CASSKGEDTQYF,TGTGCCAGCAGCAAAGGGGAAGATACGCAGTATTTT
few,TRBV20-1,NA,TRBJ2-7,CSIYEQYF,TGCAGTATCTACGAGCAGTACTTC
many,TRBV29-1,TRBD1,TRBJ2-3,CSAEGRAGGKTSTDTQYF,TGCAGCGCCGAGGGGCGGGCAGGGGGAAAAACTAGCACAGATACGCAGTATTTT
many,TRBV12-3/TRBV12-4,NA,TRBJ2-1,CASSLNPLRNEQFF,TGTGCCAGCAGTTTAAACCCTCTCCGCAATGAGCAGTTCTTC
few,TRBV29-1,NA,TRBJ1-2,CSARDTAAGYTF,TGCAGCGCGCGGGACACCGCGGCTGGCTACACCTTC
NA,TRBV20-1,NA,TRBJ1-5,CGALSDRKGGYSNQPQHF,TGCGGTGCTTTGTCAGACAGGAAAGGCGGATATAGCAATCAGCCCCAGCATTTT
NA,TRBV12-3/TRBV12-4,TRBD1,TRBJ2-7,CASKRQGFAYEQYF,TGTGCCAGCAAAAGACAGGGGTTCGCCTACGAGCAGTACTTC
many,TRBV7-8,TRBD1,TRBJ1-2,CASSTGDGYTF,TGTGCCAGCAGCACAGGGGATGGCTACACCTTC
few,TRBV27,NA,TRBJ1-1,CASSLWRENTEAFF,TGTGCCAGCAGTTTATGGAGGGAGAACACTGAAGCTTTCTTT
many,TRBV7-2,NA,TRBJ2-2,CASSPGPVGVTGELFF,TGTGCCAGCAGCCCTGGGCCCGTCGGGGTCACCGGGGAGCTGTTTTTT
many,TRBV9,NA,TRBJ2-7,CASSIGDEQYF,TGTGCCAGCAGTATCGGGGACGAGCAGTACTTC
NA,TRBV25-1,TRBD2,TRBJ2-5,CASSDLLAGTYQETQYF,TGTGCCAGCAGTGATTTACTAGCGGGGACTTACCAAGAGACCCAGTACTTC
many,TRBV7-9,TRBD2,TRBJ2-1,CASSTRLAGGTNNEQFF,TGTGCCAGCAGCACCCGACTAGCGGGGGGGACGAACAATGAGCAGTTCTTC
many,TRBV7-9,NA,TRBJ2-3,CASSPAGTSTDTQYF,TGTGCCAGCAGTCCAGCCGGGACTAGCACAGATACGCAGTATTTT
few,TRBV12-3/TRBV12-4,NA,TRBJ1-6,CASSPGTFDSPLHF,TGTGCCAGCAGCCCCGGGACGTTTGATTCACCCCTCCACTTT
many,TRBV12-3/TRBV12-4,TRBD1,TRBJ1-6,CASRDSRGGGSPLHF,TGTGCCAGCAGAGATTCCAGGGGGGGGGGCTCACCCCTCCACTTT
many,TRBV18,NA,TRBJ2-4,CASSPISDLGKNIQYF,TGTGCCAGCTCACCCATATCGGACTTGGGCAAAAACATTCAGTACTTC
few,TRBV29-1,NA,TRBJ1-2,CSAGGQYLPPYGYTF,TGCAGCGCTGGGGGACAATACTTGCCCCCCTATGGCTACACCTTC
many,TRBV6-5,NA,TRBJ1-1,CASSWAVNTEAFF,TGTGCCAGCAGTTGGGCCGTGAACACTGAAGCTTTCTTT
many,TRBV7-2,NA,TRBJ1-5,CASSLDRRNSNQPQHF,TGTGCCAGCAGCTTAGATCGGAGAAATAGCAATCAGCCCCAGCATTTT
many,TRBV28,NA,TRBJ1-1,CASSPQDRRNTEAFF,TGTGCCAGCAGTCCCCAAGACAGAAGGAACACTGAAGCTTTCTTT
many,TRBV6-2/TRBV6-3,NA,TRBJ2-5,CASWGRLAPQETQYF,TGTGCCAGCTGGGGGCGACTAGCCCCACAAGAGACCCAGTACTTC
NA,TRBV28,TRBD1,TRBJ2-3,CASSAPGTGLTDTQYF,TGTGCCAGCAGTGCCCCCGGGACAGGGCTCACAGATACGCAGTATTTT
many,TRBV14,NA,TRBJ1-4,CASSPRTVANEKLFF,TGTGCCAGCAGCCCCAGGACGGTGGCTAATGAAAAACTGTTTTTT
many,TRBV7-2,TRBD1,TRBJ2-2,CASSPDRGHGELFF,TGTGCCAGCAGCCCCGACAGGGGGCACGGGGAGCTGTTTTTT
few,TRBV6-6,NA,TRBJ2-7,CASREIGSRYEQYF,TGTGCCAGCAGAGAAATAGGGTCTAGGTACGAGCAGTACTTC
many,TRBV28,TRBD1,TRBJ2-6,CASTWDRGSSGANVLTF,TGTGCCAGCACTTGGGACAGGGGTTCTTCCGGGGCCAACGTCCTGACTTTC
many,TRBV7-2,NA,TRBJ2-1,CASSGGDYNEQFF,TGTGCCAGCAGCGGGGGAGATTACAATGAGCAGTTCTTC
few,TRBV4-3,NA,TRBJ1-2,CASSQGSYNYGYTF,TGCGCCAGCAGCCAGGGGTCTTACAACTATGGCTACACCTTC